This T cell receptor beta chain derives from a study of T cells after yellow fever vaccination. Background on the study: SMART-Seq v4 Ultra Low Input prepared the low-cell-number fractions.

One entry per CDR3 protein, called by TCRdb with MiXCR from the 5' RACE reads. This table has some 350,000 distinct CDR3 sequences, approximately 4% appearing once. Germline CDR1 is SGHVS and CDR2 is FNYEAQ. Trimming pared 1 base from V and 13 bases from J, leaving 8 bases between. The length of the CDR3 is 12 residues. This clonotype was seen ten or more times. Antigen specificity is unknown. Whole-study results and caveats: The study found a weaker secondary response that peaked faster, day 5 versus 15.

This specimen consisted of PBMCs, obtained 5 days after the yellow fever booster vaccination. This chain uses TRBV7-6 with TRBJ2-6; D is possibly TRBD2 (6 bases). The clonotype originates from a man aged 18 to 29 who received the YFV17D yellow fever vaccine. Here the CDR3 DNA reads TGTGCCAGCAGCTTAGATGCGGGGGTCCTGACTTTC. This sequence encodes CASSLDAGVLTF.